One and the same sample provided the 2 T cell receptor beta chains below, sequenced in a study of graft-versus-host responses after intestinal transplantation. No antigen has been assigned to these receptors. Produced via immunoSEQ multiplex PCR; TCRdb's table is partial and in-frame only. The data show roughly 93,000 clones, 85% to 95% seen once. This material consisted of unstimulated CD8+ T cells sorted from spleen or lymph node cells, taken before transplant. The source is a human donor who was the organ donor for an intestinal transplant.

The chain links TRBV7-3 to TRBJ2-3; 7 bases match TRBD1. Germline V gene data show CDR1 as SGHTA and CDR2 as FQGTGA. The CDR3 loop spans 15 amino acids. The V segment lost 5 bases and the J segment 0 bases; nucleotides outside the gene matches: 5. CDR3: CASSQGVLSTDTQYF. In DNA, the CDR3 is TGTGCCAGCAGCCAGGGGGTCTTAAGCACAGATACGCAGTATTTT.

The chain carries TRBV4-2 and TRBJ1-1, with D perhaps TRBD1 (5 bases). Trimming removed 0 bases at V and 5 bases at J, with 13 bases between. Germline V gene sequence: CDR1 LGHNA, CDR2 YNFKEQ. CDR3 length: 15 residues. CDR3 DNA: TGTGCCAGCAGCCAAGAGGGGATGGGGGGAACTGAAGCTTTCTTT. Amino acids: CASSQEGMGGTEAFF.